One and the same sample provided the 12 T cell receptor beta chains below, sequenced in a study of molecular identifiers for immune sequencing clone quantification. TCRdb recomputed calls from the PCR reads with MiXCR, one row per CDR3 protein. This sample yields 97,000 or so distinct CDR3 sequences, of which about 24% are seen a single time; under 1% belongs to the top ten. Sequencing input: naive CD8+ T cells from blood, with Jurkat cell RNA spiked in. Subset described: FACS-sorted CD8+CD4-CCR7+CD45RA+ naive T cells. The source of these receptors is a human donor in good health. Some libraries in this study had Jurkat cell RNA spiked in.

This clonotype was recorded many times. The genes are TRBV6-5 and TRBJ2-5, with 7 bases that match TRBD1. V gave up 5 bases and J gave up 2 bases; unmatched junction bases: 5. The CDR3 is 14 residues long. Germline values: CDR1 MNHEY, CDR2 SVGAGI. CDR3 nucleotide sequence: TGTGCCAGCAGTGCCCGACAGGGACAAGAGACCCAGTACTTC. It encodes CASSARQGQETQYF.

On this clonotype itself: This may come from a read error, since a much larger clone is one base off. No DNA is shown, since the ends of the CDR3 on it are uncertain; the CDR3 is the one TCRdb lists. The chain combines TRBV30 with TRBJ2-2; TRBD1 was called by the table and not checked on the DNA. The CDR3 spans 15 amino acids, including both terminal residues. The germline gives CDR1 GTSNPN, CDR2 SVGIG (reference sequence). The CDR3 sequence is CAWSVGTGATGELLF.

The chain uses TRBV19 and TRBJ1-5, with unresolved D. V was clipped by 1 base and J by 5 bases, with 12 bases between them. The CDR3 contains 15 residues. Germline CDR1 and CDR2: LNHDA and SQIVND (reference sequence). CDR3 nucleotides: TGTGCCAGTAGTATAGTCGAATATTCGGATCAGCCCCAGCATTTT. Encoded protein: CASSIVEYSDQPQHF.

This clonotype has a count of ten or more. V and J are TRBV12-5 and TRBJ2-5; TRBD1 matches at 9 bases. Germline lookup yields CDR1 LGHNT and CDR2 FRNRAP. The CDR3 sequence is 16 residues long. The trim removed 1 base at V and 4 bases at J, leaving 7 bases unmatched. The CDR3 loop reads CASGLDRGRVGETQYF. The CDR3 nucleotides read TGTGCTAGTGGTTTGGACAGGGGGCGCGTCGGAGAGACCCAGTACTTC.

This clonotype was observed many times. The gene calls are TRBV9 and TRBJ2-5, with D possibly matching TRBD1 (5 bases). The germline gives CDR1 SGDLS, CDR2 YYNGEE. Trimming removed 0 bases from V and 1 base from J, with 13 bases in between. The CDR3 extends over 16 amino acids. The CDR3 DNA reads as TGTGCCAGCAGCGTAGCGGTAGGGGTTAGCCAAGAGACCCAGTACTTC. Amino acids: CASSVAVGVSQETQYF.

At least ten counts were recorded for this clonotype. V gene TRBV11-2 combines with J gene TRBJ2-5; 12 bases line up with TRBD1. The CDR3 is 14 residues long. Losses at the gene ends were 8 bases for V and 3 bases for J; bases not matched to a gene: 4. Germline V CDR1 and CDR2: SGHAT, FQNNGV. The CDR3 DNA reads TGTGCCAGCGGGGACAGGGGGCCGGAAGAGACCCAGTACTTC. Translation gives CASGDRGPEETQYF.

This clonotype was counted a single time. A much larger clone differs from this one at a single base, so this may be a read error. The CDR3 coding sequence is TGTGCCAGCAGCCAAGAGTCCGGGCGCACAGATCCGCAGTATTTT. Its translation is CASSQESGRTDPQYF. The J gene is TRBJ2-3, the V gene TRBV14; no firm D call. CDR1 and CDR2 from the germline V gene are SGHDN and FVKESK. The CDR3 has 15 amino acids.

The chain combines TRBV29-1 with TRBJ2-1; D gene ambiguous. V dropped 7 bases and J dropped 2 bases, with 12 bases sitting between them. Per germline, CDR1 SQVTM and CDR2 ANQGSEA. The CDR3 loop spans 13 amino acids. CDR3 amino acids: CSERTATYNEQFF. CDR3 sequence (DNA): TGCAGCGAAAGGACGGCCACCTACAATGAGCAGTTCTTC.

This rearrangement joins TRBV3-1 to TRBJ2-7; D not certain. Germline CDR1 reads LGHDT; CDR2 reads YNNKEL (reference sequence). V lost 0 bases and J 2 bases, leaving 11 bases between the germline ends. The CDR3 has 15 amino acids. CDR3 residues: CASSQDGNGTYEQYF. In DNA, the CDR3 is TGTGCCAGCAGCCAAGATGGGAACGGTACCTACGAGCAGTACTTC.

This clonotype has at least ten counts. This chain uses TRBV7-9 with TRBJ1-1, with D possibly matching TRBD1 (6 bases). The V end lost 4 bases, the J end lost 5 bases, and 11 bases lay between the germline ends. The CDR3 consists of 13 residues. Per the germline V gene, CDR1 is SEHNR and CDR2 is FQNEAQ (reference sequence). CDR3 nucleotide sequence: TGTGCCAGCAGCTCACCAGGGGCGACTGAAGCTTTCTTT. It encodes CASSSPGATEAFF. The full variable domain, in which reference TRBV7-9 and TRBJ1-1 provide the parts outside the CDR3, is DTGVSQNPRHKITKRGQNVTFRCDPISEHNRLYWYRQTLGQGPEFLTYFQNEAQLEKSRLLSDRFSAERPKGSFSTLEIQRTEQGDSAMYLCASSSPGATEAFFGQGTRLTVV.

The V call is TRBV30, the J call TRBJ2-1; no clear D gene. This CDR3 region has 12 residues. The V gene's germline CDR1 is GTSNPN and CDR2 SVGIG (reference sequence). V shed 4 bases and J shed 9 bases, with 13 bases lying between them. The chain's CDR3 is CAWTGFGFEQFF. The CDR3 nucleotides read TGTGCCTGGACAGGATTTGGGTTTGAGCAGTTCTTC.

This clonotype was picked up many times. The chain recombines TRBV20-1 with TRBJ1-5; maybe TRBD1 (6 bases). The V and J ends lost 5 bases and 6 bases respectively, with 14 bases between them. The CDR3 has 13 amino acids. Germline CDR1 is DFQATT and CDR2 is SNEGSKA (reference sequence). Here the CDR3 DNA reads TGCAGTGCTCATTCAGGGGACCCTCAGCCCCAGCATTTT. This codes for CSAHSGDPQPQHF.